This TCR beta chain was obtained from a study of cytotoxic CD8 clonotypes in ibrutinib-treated CLL. Study information: Response sampling took place at median about 12 months of treatment, range 6 to 36. The samples contained over 250,000 productive templates on average. They also contained an average of about 100,000 productive rearrangements.

The CDR3 has 16 residues. CDR1 is SGDLS and CDR2 is YYNGEE in the germline V gene. Trimming pared 0 bases from V and 4 bases from J, leaving 13 bases between. Depth targeted 1 in 200,000 to 1 in 1 million T cells, averaging about 9.2x coverage per clonotype. The protocol was immunoSEQ multiplex PCR, while the TCRdb copy is restricted to in-frame clones and leaves out a portion. This table holds 300,000 to 400,000 clones, over 60% found once. The sequence was collected from a human donor with chronic lymphocytic leukemia. The sequenced sample was PBMCs, obtained after 36 months of ibrutinib treatment. The chain is built from TRBV9 and TRBJ2-2; maybe TRBD2 (6 bases). CDR3 in DNA: TGTGCCAGCAGCGTAGGGATGGGGGGAACCACCGGGGAGCTGTTTTTT. Translated: CASSVGMGGTTGELFF.